This T cell receptor beta chain is drawn from a study of regulatory T cells in long-lasting Graves disease. Libraries of TCR beta came from iRepertoire HTBI primers plus Arm-PCR of CDR3 regions. MiXCR was run by TCRdb on the multiplex PCR reads, yielding one entry per CDR3 protein. This sample has 400,000 to 500,000 distinct CDR3 sequences; 15% to 20% occur once, and the top ten carry 20% to 25%. The CDR3 is 13 amino acids. The V end lost 5 bases, the J end lost 7 bases, and 15 bases lay between the germline ends. In the case of this clonotype: The antigen is unknown.

The time point here: newly diagnosed GD, antithyroid drugs for less than 3 months. Isolated PBMC RNA provided the starting material for the TCR library. Overall study results and limits: Persistent disease favored TRBV28, TRBJ1-2 and TRBJ2-5.

These same data were also listed under a study on T cells in Graves' hyperthyroidism and ophthalmopathy. That work adds: Also found in blood were most expanded thyroid clonotypes above 0.001.

The origin of this receptor is a woman in her late teens or twenties with Graves disease. Sequences were derived from peripheral blood mononuclear cells (PBMCs), sampled at new diagnosis, from a patient treated with antithyroid drugs. The chain has TRBV12-3 or TRBV12-4 and TRBJ2-7; D is unresolved. The CDR3 coding sequence is TGTGCCAGCAGTCTCCGGGCCTACGGGGAGCAGTACTTC. Protein: CASSLRAYGEQYF.